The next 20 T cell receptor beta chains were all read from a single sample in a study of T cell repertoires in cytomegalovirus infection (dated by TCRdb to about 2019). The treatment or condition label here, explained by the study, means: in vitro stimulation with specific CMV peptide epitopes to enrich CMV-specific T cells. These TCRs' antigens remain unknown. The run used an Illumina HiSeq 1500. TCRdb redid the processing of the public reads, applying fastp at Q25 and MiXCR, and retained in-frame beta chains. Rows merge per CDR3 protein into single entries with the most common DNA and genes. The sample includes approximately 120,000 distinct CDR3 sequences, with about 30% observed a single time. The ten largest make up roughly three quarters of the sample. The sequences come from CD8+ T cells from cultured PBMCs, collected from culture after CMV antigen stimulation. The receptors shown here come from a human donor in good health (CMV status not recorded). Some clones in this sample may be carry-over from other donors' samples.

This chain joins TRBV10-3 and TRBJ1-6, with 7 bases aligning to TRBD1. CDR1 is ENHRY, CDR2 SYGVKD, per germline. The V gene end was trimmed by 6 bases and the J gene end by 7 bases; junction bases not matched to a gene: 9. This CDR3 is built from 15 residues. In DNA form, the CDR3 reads TGTGCCATCAGCACCCACTCAGGGGGAAATTCACCCCTCCACTTT. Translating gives CAISTHSGGNSPLHF.

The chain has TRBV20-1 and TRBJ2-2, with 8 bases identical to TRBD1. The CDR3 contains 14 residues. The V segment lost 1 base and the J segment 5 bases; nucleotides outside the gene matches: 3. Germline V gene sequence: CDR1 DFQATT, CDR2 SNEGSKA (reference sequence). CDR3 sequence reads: CSARVRTGTGELFF. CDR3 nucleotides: TGCAGTGCTAGAGTTAGGACAGGGACCGGGGAGCTGTTTTTT.

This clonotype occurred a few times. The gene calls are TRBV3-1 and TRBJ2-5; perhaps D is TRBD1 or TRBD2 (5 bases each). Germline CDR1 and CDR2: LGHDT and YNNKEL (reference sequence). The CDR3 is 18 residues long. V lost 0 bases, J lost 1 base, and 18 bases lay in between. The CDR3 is CASSQELFGSGTQETQYF. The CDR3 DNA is TGTGCCAGCAGCCAAGAGCTGTTTGGTTCAGGGACCCAAGAGACCCAGTACTTC.

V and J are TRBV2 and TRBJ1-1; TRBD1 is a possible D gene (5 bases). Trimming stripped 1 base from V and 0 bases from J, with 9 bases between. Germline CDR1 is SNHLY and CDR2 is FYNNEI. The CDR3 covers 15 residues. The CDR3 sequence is CASSEVPGMNTEAFF. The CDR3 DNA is TGTGCCAGCAGTGAAGTGCCAGGGATGAACACTGAAGCTTTCTTT. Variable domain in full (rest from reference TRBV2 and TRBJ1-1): EPEVTQTPSHQVTQMGQEVILRCVPISNHLYFYWYRQILGQKVEFLVSFYNNEISEKSEIFDDQFSVERPDGSNFTLKIRSTKLEDSAMYFCASSEVPGMNTEAFFGQGTRLTVV.

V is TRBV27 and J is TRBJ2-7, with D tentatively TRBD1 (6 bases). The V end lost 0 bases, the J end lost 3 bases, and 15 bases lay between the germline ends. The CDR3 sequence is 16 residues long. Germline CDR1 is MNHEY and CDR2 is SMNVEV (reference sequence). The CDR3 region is CASSLSSGAPFYEQYF. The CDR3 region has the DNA TGTGCCAGCAGTTTATCGTCAGGGGCCCCTTTCTACGAGCAGTACTTC.

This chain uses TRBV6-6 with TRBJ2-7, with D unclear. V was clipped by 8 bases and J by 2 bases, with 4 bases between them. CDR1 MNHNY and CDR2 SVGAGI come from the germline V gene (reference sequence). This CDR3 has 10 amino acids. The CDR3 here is CASATYEQYF. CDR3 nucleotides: TGTGCCAGCGCAACCTACGAGCAGTACTTC.

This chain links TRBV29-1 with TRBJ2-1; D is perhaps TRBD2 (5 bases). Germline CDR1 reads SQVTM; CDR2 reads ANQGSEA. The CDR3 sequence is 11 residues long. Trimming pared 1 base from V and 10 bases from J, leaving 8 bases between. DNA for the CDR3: TGCAGCGTTGAAGTCCGAGGGGAGCAGTTCTTC. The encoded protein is CSVEVRGEQFF.

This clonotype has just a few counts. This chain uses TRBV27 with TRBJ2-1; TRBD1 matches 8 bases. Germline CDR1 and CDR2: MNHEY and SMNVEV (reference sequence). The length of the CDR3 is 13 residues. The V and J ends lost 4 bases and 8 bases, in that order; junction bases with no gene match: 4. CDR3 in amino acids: CASSSTGVDEQFF. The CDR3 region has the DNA TGTGCCAGCAGTTCGACAGGGGTGGATGAGCAGTTCTTC.

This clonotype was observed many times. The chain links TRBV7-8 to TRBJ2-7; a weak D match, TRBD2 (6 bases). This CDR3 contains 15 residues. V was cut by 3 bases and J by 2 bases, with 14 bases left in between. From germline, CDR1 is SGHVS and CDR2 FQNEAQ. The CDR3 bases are TGTGCCAGCAGCTTTTCTCCTAGCGCTGCCTACGAGCAGTACTTC. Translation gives CASSFSPSAAYEQYF.

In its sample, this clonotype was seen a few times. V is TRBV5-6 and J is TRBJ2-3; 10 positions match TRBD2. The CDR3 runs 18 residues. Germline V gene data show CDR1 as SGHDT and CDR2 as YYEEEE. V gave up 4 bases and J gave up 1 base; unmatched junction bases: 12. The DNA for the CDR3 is TGTGCCAGCAGCCTTATAGCGGGGGGCCGACGACGCACAGATACGCAGTATTTT. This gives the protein CASSLIAGGRRRTDTQYF.

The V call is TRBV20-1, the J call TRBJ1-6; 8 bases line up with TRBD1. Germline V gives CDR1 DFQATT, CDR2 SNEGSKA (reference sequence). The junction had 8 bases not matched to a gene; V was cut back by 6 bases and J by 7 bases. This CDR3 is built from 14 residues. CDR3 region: CSAGPGQANSPLHF. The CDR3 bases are TGCAGTGCGGGTCCGGGACAGGCCAATTCACCCCTCCACTTT.

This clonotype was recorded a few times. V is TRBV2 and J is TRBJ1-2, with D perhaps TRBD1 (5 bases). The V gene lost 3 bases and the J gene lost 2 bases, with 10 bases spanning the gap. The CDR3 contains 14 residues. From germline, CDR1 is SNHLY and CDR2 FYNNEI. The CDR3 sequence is CASSEDRTNYGYTF. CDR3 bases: TGTGCCAGCAGTGAGGACCGGACAAACTATGGCTACACCTTC.

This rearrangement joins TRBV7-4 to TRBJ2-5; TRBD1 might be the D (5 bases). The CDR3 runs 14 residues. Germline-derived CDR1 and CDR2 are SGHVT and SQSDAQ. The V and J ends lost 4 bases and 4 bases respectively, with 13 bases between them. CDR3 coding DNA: TGTGCCAGCAGCTCGACAGTATCGGGAGAGACCCAGTACTTC. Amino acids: CASSSTVSGETQYF. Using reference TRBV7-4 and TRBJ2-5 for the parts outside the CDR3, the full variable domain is GAGVSQSPRYKVAKRGRDVALRCDSISGHVTLYWYRQTLGQGSEVLTYSQSDAQRDKSGRPSGRFSAERPERSVSTLKIQRTEQGDSAVYLCASSSTVSGETQYFGPGTRLLVL.

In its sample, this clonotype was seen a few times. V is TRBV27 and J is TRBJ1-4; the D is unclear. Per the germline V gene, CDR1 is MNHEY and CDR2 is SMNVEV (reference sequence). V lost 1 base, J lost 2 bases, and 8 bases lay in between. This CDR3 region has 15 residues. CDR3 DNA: TGTGCCAGCAGTTTATACGGGCCCACTAATGAAAAACTGTTTTTT. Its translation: CASSLYGPTNEKLFF.

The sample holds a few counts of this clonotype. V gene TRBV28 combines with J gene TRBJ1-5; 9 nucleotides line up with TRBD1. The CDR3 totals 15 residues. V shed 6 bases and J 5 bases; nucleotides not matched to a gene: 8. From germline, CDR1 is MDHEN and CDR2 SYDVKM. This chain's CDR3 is CASSLTGGFDQPQHF. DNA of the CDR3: TGTGCCAGCAGCTTGACAGGGGGTTTCGATCAGCCCCAGCATTTT.

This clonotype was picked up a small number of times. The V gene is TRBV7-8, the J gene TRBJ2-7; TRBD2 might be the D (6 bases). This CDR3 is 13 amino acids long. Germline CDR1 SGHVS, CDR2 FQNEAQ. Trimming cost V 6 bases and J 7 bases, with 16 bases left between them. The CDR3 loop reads CASRGGLVSEQYF. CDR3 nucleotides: TGTGCCAGCAGAGGAGGGCTTGTTTCAGAGCAGTACTTC.

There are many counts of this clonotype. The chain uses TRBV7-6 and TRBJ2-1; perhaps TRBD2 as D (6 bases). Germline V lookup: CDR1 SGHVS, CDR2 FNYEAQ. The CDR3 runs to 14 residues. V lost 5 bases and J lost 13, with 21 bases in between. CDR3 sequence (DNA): TGTGCCAGCAGCCTAGGGACTGATGTTCGGGAACAGTTCTTC. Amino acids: CASSLGTDVREQFF.

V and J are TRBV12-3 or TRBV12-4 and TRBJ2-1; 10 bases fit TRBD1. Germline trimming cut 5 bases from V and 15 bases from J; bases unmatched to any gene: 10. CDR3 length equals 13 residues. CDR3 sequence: CASSSGDRGLGFF. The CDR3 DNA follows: TGTGCCAGCAGTAGTGGGGACAGGGGCCTAGGGTTCTTC.

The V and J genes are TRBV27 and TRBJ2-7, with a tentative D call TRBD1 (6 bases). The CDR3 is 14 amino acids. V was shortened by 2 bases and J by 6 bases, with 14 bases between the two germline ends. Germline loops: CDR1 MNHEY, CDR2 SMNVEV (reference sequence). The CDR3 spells CASSLGNRAGEQYF. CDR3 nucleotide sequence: TGTGCCAGCAGTTTAGGAAACAGGGCTGGCGAGCAGTACTTC.

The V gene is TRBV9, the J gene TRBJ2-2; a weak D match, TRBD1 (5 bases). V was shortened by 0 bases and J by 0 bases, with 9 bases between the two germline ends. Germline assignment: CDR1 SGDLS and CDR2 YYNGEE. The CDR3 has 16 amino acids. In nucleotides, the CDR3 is TGTGCCAGCAGCGTAGGGGGCGGAGCGAACACCGGGGAGCTGTTTTTT. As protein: CASSVGGGANTGELFF.